This T cell receptor beta chain was documented in a study of blood T cell repertoires in COVID-19. About the research overall: COVID-19 samples from acute and convalescent phases originated in the United States, Italy and Spain. The cDNA or gDNA used as material had been derived from T cells, B-cell-depleted T cells, or PBMCs.

Germline V gene lookup returns CDR1 MNHEY and CDR2 SVGEGT. V shed 4 bases and J 7 bases; nucleotides not matched to a gene: 9. The CDR3 is 15 residues long. Authors' processing steps: By means of reference gene primer amplification, nucleated cell counts were estimated. Clones were sequenced by immunoSEQ multiplex PCR, and TCRdb holds only the in-frame ones, with some missing. Clone size and V and J calls were adopted from that table, with D and trimming inferred from the DNA. The repertoire includes over 150,000 clones, 88% of them detected once, and 2% to 2.5% sits in the top ten. This TCR derives from a man over 45 who had recovered from COVID-19. Sequenced material: peripheral blood. The J gene is TRBJ2-7, the V gene TRBV6-2 or TRBV6-3; the match to TRBD1 covers 11 bases. CDR3 nucleotide sequence: TGTGCCAGCAGTTCGATTGGACAGGGGGCTCGGGAGCAGTACTTC. It codes for CASSSIGQGAREQYF.